Following are 14 T cell receptor beta chains from one sample sequenced in a study of T cell responses to AZD1222 COVID-19 vaccine. This table comes from immunoSEQ multiplex PCR, and its TCRdb copy is limited to in-frame clones, with some not included. The sample consists of 120,000 to 150,000 clones, about 93% of them appearing once. The starting material was peripheral blood, obtained on day 0 of AZD1222 vaccination. These receptors came from an adult in good health.

CDR3 protein: CANQEPLHF. The CDR3 bases are TGTGCCAATCAAGAACCCCTCCACTTT. The chain is built from TRBV21-1 and TRBJ1-6. TRBV21-1 has pseudogene status. The CDR3 is made up of 9 amino acids.

The chain carries TRBV4-2 and TRBJ2-7; 9 bases are a match to TRBD2. After removal of 0 bases from V and 0 bases from J, the junction contained 12 bases not matched to a gene. CDR1 and CDR2 (germline): LGHNA, YNFKEQ. There are 19 residues in the CDR3. The CDR3 region has the DNA TGTGCCAGCAGCCAAGATAGGGCCGCGGGGGGGGTTGTCTCCTACGAGCAGTACTTC. Protein: CASSQDRAAGGVVSYEQYF.

The chain carries TRBV11-2 and TRBJ2-7; TRBD1 matches 9 bases. The CDR3 totals 14 residues. V shed 4 bases and J 5 bases; nucleotides not matched to a gene: 6. Germline V gene lookup returns CDR1 SGHAT and CDR2 FQNNGV. CDR3 sequence (DNA): TGTGCCAGCAGCTACTACAGGGGGCACAACGAGCAGTACTTC. It yields the protein CASSYYRGHNEQYF.

This clone has only a few counts. This sequence joins TRBV14 and TRBJ2-1; 8 nucleotides line up with TRBD1. V was pared by 4 bases and J by 4 bases, with 6 bases of the junction left unmatched. CDR1 SGHDN and CDR2 FVKESK come from the germline V gene. The CDR3 has 15 amino acids. CDR3 loop: CASSPRGTGYNEQFF. The CDR3 nucleotides read TGTGCCAGCAGCCCAAGGGGGACAGGATACAATGAGCAGTTCTTC.

The V and J genes are TRBV6-1 and TRBJ2-1; weak D call: TRBD2 (7 bases). The CDR3 has 18 residues. With 1 base removed from V and 0 bases from J, the gap between germline ends came to 16 bases. Germline CDR1 MNHNS, CDR2 SASEGT. The CDR3 protein is CASSEDPYREGSYNEQFF. DNA of the CDR3: TGTGCCAGCAGTGAAGACCCCTACAGGGAGGGCTCCTACAATGAGCAGTTCTTC.

J is TRBJ1-2 and V is TRBV7-9, with D possibly matching TRBD1 (5 bases). Germline CDR1 is SEHNR and CDR2 is FQNEAQ (reference sequence). V was pared by 5 bases and J by 8 bases, with 21 bases between. CDR3 length: 15 amino acids. CDR3 DNA: TGTGCCAGCAGCCTAGGGACGGCGGCTTATGGGGGCTACACCTTC. This sequence encodes CASSLGTAAYGGYTF. The entire variable domain, with the rest obtained from reference TRBV7-9 and TRBJ1-2, is as follows: DTGVSQNPRHKITKRGQNVTFRCDPISEHNRLYWYRQTLGQGPEFLTYFQNEAQLEKSRLLSDRFSAERPKGSFSTLEIQRTEQGDSAMYLCASSLGTAAYGGYTFGSGTRLTVV.

The J gene is TRBJ1-2, the V gene TRBV19; D call uncertain. From germline, CDR1 is LNHDA and CDR2 SQIVND (reference sequence). V lost 7 bases to trimming and J lost 3 bases, with 6 bases between them. The CDR3 length is 11 residues. CDR3 residues: CASTSYYGYTF. For the CDR3, the DNA is TGTGCCAGTACCTCTTACTATGGCTACACCTTC.

The rearrangement uses TRBV7-3 and TRBJ1-1, with 7 bases fitting TRBD1. The CDR3 runs 13 residues. V shed 4 bases and J 1 base; nucleotides not matched to a gene: 0. The germline CDR1 and CDR2 sequences are SGHTA and FQGTGA. The CDR3 bases are TGTGCCAGCAGCTGGGACAGGAACACTGAAGCTTTCTTT. The encoded protein is CASSWDRNTEAFF.

The chain carries TRBV30 and TRBJ2-1; D possibly corresponds to TRBD1 (6 bases). CDR3 length: 17 residues. V dropped 0 bases and J dropped 0 bases, with 15 bases sitting between them. Germline V CDR1 and CDR2: GTSNPN, SVGIG (reference sequence). The CDR3 spells CAWSVNGGGHSYNEQFF. The CDR3 DNA reads TGTGCCTGGAGTGTAAATGGTGGGGGCCACTCCTACAATGAGCAGTTCTTC.

The V gene is TRBV11-2, the J gene TRBJ2-7; TRBD1 aligns across 10 bases. V lost 1 base and J lost 4; bases outside the gene matches: 7. The CDR3 runs to 16 residues. Germline V lookup: CDR1 SGHAT, CDR2 FQNNGV. CDR3 nucleotide sequence: TGTGCCAGCAGCTTAGCCCCGGGACAGGGGAATTACGAGCAGTACTTC. Translation: CASSLAPGQGNYEQYF.

The chain joins TRBV6-4 to TRBJ1-3, with D uncertain. Looked up from germline, CDR1 is MRHNA and CDR2 is SNTAGT. Trimming took 7 bases from V and 0 from J, leaving 13 bases between them. CDR3 length equals 15 residues. The CDR3: CASKRADFSGNTIYF. Here the CDR3 DNA reads TGTGCCAGCAAGCGCGCCGATTTCTCTGGAAACACCATATATTTT.

The V call is TRBV15, the J call TRBJ1-1; D gene uncertain. V gave up 3 bases and J gave up 3 bases, with 11 bases separating them. The CDR3 has 14 residues. CDR1 LNHNV and CDR2 YYDKDF come from the germline V gene (reference sequence). CDR3 residues: CATSRSPEDTEAFF. The CDR3 region has the DNA TGTGCCACCAGCAGGTCCCCAGAGGACACTGAAGCTTTCTTT. Using reference TRBV15 and TRBJ1-1 for the parts outside the CDR3, the full variable domain is DAMVIQNPRYQVTQFGKPVTLSCSQTLNHNVMYWYQQKSSQAPKLLFHYYDKDFNNEADTPDNFQSRRPNTSFCFLDIRSPGLGDTAMYLCATSRSPEDTEAFFGQGTRLTVV.

The genes are TRBV24-1 and TRBJ2-3, with TRBD1 as a possible D gene (6 bases). CDR1 KGHDR and CDR2 SFDVKD come from the germline V gene. V was shortened by 4 bases and J by 4 bases, with 14 bases between the two germline ends. The CDR3 runs 15 residues. CDR3 residues: CATSDPTGKPDTQYF. CDR3 nucleotide sequence: TGTGCCACCAGTGACCCGACAGGAAAACCAGATACGCAGTATTTT.

This clone was observed a single time. The chain is built from TRBV15 and TRBJ2-1; no firm D call. Between the trimmed V and J ends, which lost 0 bases and 11 bases, there was a span of 8 bases. The CDR3 is 12 amino acids. Germline loops: CDR1 LNHNV, CDR2 YYDKDF (reference sequence). The CDR3 here is CATSRDLNQQFF. CDR3 coding DNA: TGTGCCACCAGCAGAGACCTGAACCAGCAGTTCTTC. The entire variable domain, with the rest obtained from reference TRBV15 and TRBJ2-1, is as follows: DAMVIQNPRYQVTQFGKPVTLSCSQTLNHNVMYWYQQKSSQAPKLLFHYYDKDFNNEADTPDNFQSRRPNTSFCFLDIRSPGLGDTAMYLCATSRDLNQQFFGPGTRLTVL.